Given below is one T cell receptor beta chain in context. The table came from immunoSEQ multiplex PCR; TCRdb's copy has only in-frame clones and leaves some out. The sample lists 35,000 to 50,000 clones, 95% to 97% occurring once. This entry is derived from a study of technical replicates of blood from four donors. CDR1 and CDR2 from the germline V gene are MNHEY and SVGAGI. CDR3 length: 11 amino acids. The V end lost 11 bases, the J end lost 6 bases, and 13 bases lay between the germline ends. Input material: T cells isolated from PBMCs. This receptor was identified in a human donor in good health. This sequence joins TRBV6-5 and TRBJ1-2; D uncertain. The CDR3 is CAAEGQDGYTF. In DNA form, the CDR3 reads TGTGCCGCCGAGGGTCAAGATGGCTACACCTTC.